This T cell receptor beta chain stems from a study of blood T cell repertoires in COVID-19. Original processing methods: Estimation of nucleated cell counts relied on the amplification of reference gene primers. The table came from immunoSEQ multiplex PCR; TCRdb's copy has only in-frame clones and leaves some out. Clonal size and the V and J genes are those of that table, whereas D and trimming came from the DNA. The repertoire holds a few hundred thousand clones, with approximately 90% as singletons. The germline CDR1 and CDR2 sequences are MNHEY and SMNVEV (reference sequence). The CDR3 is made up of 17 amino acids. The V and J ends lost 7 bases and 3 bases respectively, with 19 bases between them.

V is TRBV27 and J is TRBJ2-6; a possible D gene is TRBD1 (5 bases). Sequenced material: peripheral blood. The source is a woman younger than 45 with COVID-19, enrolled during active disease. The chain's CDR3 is CASMGPVGVVGANVLTF. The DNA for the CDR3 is TGTGCCAGCATGGGGCCGGTAGGCGTTGTTGGGGCCAACGTCCTGACTTTC.